A single sample is the source of the 20 T cell receptor beta chains below, sequenced in a study of blood T cell repertoires in COVID-19. Assay used: immunoSEQ multiplex PCR; TCRdb lists only in-frame clones, some missing. The data show under 200,000 clones, roughly four fifths seen once. The sample taken for sequencing was peripheral blood. Receptor source: a man aged 35 to 55 who had recovered from COVID-19.

This clone has just a few counts. The V and J genes are TRBV11-2 and TRBJ1-1; D ambiguous. Germline V gives CDR1 SGHAT, CDR2 FQNNGV. V was cut by 0 bases and J by 0 bases, with 8 bases left in between. This CDR3 region has 15 residues. The CDR3 protein is CASSLDLNLNTEAFF. The CDR3 DNA follows: TGTGCCAGCAGCTTAGATCTAAACCTGAACACTGAAGCTTTCTTT.

The chain recombines TRBV5-1 with TRBJ2-4, with D uncertain. This CDR3 contains 12 residues. V was trimmed by 5 bases and J by 6 bases, leaving 9 bases between them. From germline, CDR1 is SGHRS and CDR2 YFSETQ. CDR3 nucleotides: TGCGCCAGCAGTGATGGCGGAAACATTCAGTACTTC. This sequence encodes CASSDGGNIQYF. Together with reference TRBV5-1 and TRBJ2-4, the CDR3 gives the full variable domain: KAGVTQTPRYLIKTRGQQVTLSCSPISGHRSVSWYQQTPGQGLQFLFEYFSETQRNKGNFPGRFSGRQFSNSRSEMNVSTLELGDSALYLCASSDGGNIQYFGAGTRLSVL.

The chain joins TRBV15 to TRBJ1-6; D unclear. This CDR3 spans 18 amino acids. Germline V gives CDR1 LNHNV, CDR2 YYDKDF (reference sequence). Trimming removed 3 bases at V and 3 bases at J, with 18 bases between. The CDR3: CATSSVTPPESYNSPLHF. The CDR3 nucleotides are TGTGCCACCAGCAGTGTTACCCCGCCGGAGAGCTATAATTCACCCCTCCACTTT.

The chain employs TRBV7-6 and TRBJ2-7, with TRBD1 matching 11 bases. With 4 bases clipped from V and 3 bases from J, the junction kept 5 bases outside the gene matches. CDR1 is SGHVS, CDR2 FNYEAQ, per germline. This CDR3 spans 15 amino acids. CDR3 sequence: CASSSSGTGGYEQYF. As DNA, the CDR3 is TGTGCCAGCAGCTCGTCCGGGACAGGGGGCTACGAGCAGTACTTC.

This clone appeared once. The V gene is TRBV7-3, the J gene TRBJ2-7; weak D call: TRBD1 (5 bases). The V end lost 4 bases, the J end lost 7 bases, and 11 bases lay between the germline ends. CDR1 is SGHTA, CDR2 FQGTGA, per germline. The CDR3 is 12 amino acids. This CDR3 reads CASSSPPGEQYF. DNA for the CDR3: TGTGCCAGCAGCTCTCCGCCAGGGGAGCAGTACTTC.

The chain links TRBV28 to TRBJ1-4; D is perhaps TRBD1 (5 bases). The CDR3 sequence is 15 residues long. Trimming removed 4 bases from V and 0 bases from J, with 9 bases in between. The germline V gene has CDR1 MDHEN and CDR2 SYDVKM. As DNA, the CDR3 is TGTGCCAGCAGTTCGCGACAGTCAACTAATGAAAAACTGTTTTTT. As protein: CASSSRQSTNEKLFF.

The chain recombines TRBV4-1 with TRBJ1-3, with D unclear. The CDR3 has 15 amino acids. The ends were cut back, 0 bases at V and 3 bases at J, with 9 bases in the middle. CDR1 MGHRA and CDR2 YSYEKL come from the germline V gene. The CDR3 DNA sequence: TGCGCCAGCAGCCAAGAAGAGGGAATTGGAAACACCATATATTTT. Protein: CASSQEEGIGNTIYF.

CDR3 loop: CAISVSSDTEAFF. In DNA, the CDR3 is TGTGCCATCAGTGTCTCGTCAGACACTGAAGCTTTCTTT. The chain carries TRBV10-3 and TRBJ1-1; D remains ambiguous. The CDR3 is 13 residues long. From germline, CDR1 is ENHRY and CDR2 SYGVKD. V shed 4 bases and J shed 3 bases, with 9 bases lying between them.

This rearrangement joins TRBV18 to TRBJ2-7; TRBD2 aligns across 8 bases. The CDR3 extends over 13 amino acids. Trimming cost V 6 bases and J 2 bases; bases outside gene matches: 3. Germline V gives CDR1 KGHSH, CDR2 LQKENI. The CDR3 sequence: CASSRGGPYEQYF. In DNA form, the CDR3 reads TGTGCCAGCTCCCGGGGGGGCCCCTACGAGCAGTACTTC.

The gene calls are TRBV18 and TRBJ2-1, with 11 nucleotides matching TRBD2. The V segment lost 1 base and the J segment 2 bases; nucleotides outside the gene matches: 7. Germline V gene lookup returns CDR1 KGHSH and CDR2 LQKENI. The CDR3 loop spans 18 amino acids. CDR3: CASSPQTSGARAYNEQFF. The CDR3 region has the DNA TGTGCCAGCTCACCACAGACTAGCGGGGCGCGAGCCTACAATGAGCAGTTCTTC.

This sequence joins TRBV24-1 and TRBJ2-3; 12 bases align to TRBD1. Germline CDR1 reads KGHDR; CDR2 reads SFDVKD. The CDR3 has 16 residues. Losses at the gene ends were 3 bases for V and 4 bases for J; bases not matched to a gene: 4. This CDR3 is CATSDARDRGPDTQYF. The CDR3 DNA is TGTGCCACCAGTGATGCCCGGGACAGGGGGCCAGATACGCAGTATTTT.

J is TRBJ2-7 and V is TRBV9; 9 positions agree with TRBD2. The CDR3 contains 16 residues. Germline lookup yields CDR1 SGDLS and CDR2 YYNGEE. With 5 bases clipped from V and 6 bases from J, the junction kept 15 bases outside the gene matches. The CDR3 sequence: CASSRRLGGGASEQYF. CDR3 nucleotides: TGTGCCAGCAGTCGTAGGTTGGGCGGGGGGGCCTCCGAGCAGTACTTC. The full variable domain, rest sourced from reference TRBV9 and TRBJ2-7, is DSGVTQTPKHLITATGQRVTLRCSPRSGDLSVYWYQQSLDQGLQFLIQYYNGEERAKGNILERFSAQQFPDLHSELNLSSLELGDSALYFCASSRRLGGGASEQYFGPGTRLTVT.

To note about this clone: A junction end diverges from the germline sequence, so it may reflect a read error. This chain joins TRBV6-1 and TRBJ2-1; possibly TRBD1 for D (5 bases). Per germline, CDR1 MNHNS and CDR2 SASEGT. The CDR3 sequence is 14 residues long. The CDR3 is CASSEGGSNNEQFF. The DNA for the CDR3 is TGTGCCAGCAGTGAAGGGGGCTCCAACAATGAGCAGTTCTTC.

The chain couples TRBV28 to TRBJ1-2; TRBD1 is a possible D gene (5 bases). Trimming cost V 5 bases and J 4 bases, with 8 bases left between them. The CDR3 totals 12 residues. Germline assignment: CDR1 MDHEN and CDR2 SYDVKM. This CDR3 reads CASSGGIYGYTF. The CDR3 bases are TGTGCCAGCAGTGGGGGGATCTATGGCTACACCTTC.

The V gene is TRBV2, the J gene TRBJ2-5; D is unresolved. This CDR3 has 15 residues. V was shortened by 6 bases and J by 0 bases, with 14 bases between the two germline ends. Germline CDR1 and CDR2: SNHLY and FYNNEI. CDR3 sequence: CASSVRYENQETQYF. CDR3 sequence (DNA): TGTGCCAGCAGCGTCCGCTATGAGAACCAAGAGACCCAGTACTTC.

The V call is TRBV7-8, the J call TRBJ2-5, with a weak D call TRBD1 (6 bases). Germline V gene data show CDR1 as SGHVS and CDR2 as FQNEAQ. The CDR3 sequence is 14 residues long. Trimming removed 4 bases from V and 2 bases from J, with 11 bases in between. The CDR3 reads CASSSGQWQETQYF. The CDR3 DNA is TGTGCCAGCAGCTCAGGACAGTGGCAAGAGACCCAGTACTTC.

The chain carries TRBV27 and TRBJ2-7, with a possible D match to TRBD1 (6 bases). Germline-derived CDR1 and CDR2 are MNHEY and SMNVEV (reference sequence). There are 15 residues in the CDR3. V was trimmed by 1 base and J by 9 bases, leaving 19 bases between them. CDR3 coding DNA: TGTGCCAGCAGTTTATTTCTTGAGGGGACACAGAGGCAGTACTTC. Translated: CASSLFLEGTQRQYF.

This clone was counted a single time. V gene TRBV24-1 combines with J gene TRBJ2-1; 14 nucleotides align to TRBD2. CDR1 is KGHDR, CDR2 SFDVKD, per germline. The CDR3 is 17 amino acids. Trimming at V came to 7 bases and at J to 4 bases, leaving 8 bases not matched to a gene. The CDR3 is CATRGTSGSERYNEQFF. The DNA of the CDR3 is TGTGCCACCAGAGGGACTAGCGGGAGCGAAAGATACAATGAGCAGTTCTTC.

V gene TRBV28 combines with J gene TRBJ1-5, with no clear D. Germline CDR1 MDHEN, CDR2 SYDVKM. Trimming left V 4 bases short and J 4 bases short, with 11 bases between. This CDR3 spans 14 amino acids. The CDR3 region is CASSYDNINQPQHF. In DNA form, the CDR3 reads TGTGCCAGCAGTTATGACAATATTAATCAGCCCCAGCATTTT. Looking up the rest from reference TRBV28 and TRBJ1-5 gives the full variable domain: DVKVTQSSRYLVKRTGEKVFLECVQDMDHENMFWYRQDPGLGLRLIYFSYDVKMKEKGDIPEGYSVSREKKERFSLILESASTNQTSMYLCASSYDNINQPQHFGDGTRLSIL.

The CDR3 DNA reads as TGTGCCAGCAGCCCACCGACTGAGGCAGATACGCAGTATTTT. Protein product: CASSPPTEADTQYF. This chain uses TRBV9 with TRBJ2-3; D uncertain. The V gene lost 4 bases and the J gene lost 4 bases, with 13 bases spanning the gap. The CDR3 is 14 residues long. Germline-derived CDR1 and CDR2 are SGDLS and YYNGEE.